This T cell receptor (beta chain) stems from a study of cytomegalovirus exposure and HLA in healthy donors. The germline gives CDR1 SGHRS, CDR2 YFSETQ. With V trimmed by 4 bases and J by 4 bases, 6 bases remained unmatched. There are 14 residues in the CDR3. As for this clone: As yet, its antigen is unknown. The sample has other DNA sequences that encode this CDR3 too.

The primer mix had 60 Vbeta and 13 Jbeta primers. The method was immunoSEQ multiplex PCR; TCRdb's version includes in-frame clones alone and lacks a portion of them. This sample yields about 180,000 clones, of which 75% to 80% are seen a single time; almost 6.5% belongs to the top ten. Study-wide results and caveats: As immune exposure information, only CMV serostatus was available. The authors later found TCR association rates varying by HLA locus, with DRB1 most and HLA-C fewest. In a later analysis, compared with equally common non-associated chains, HLA-associated beta chains were more expanded.

The origin of this receptor is a man aged 35 to 55 in good health and CMV-seropositive. The V gene is TRBV5-1, the J gene TRBJ1-2; TRBD1 agrees at 8 bases. Sequencing was performed on PBMCs. The DNA for the CDR3 is TGCGCCAGCAGCCCTGGACAGGGAGGCTATGGCTACACCTTC. Translated, it gives CASSPGQGGYGYTF. The whole variable domain, remainder taken from reference TRBV5-1 and TRBJ1-2, is KAGVTQTPRYLIKTRGQQVTLSCSPISGHRSVSWYQQTPGQGLQFLFEYFSETQRNKGNFPGRFSGRQFSNSRSEMNVSTLELGDSALYLCASSPGQGGYGYTFGSGTRLTVV.